This T cell receptor beta chain came from a study of blood T cell repertoires in COVID-19. As for the study in general: Samples of COVID-19 (acute and convalescent) were obtained from the United States, Italy and Spain. T cells, B-cell-depleted T cells, or PBMCs provided the cDNA or gDNA that served as material.

This clone has just a few counts. This CDR3 is 18 amino acids long. The V end was cut by 0 bases, the J end by 0 bases, with 17 bases between. Germline V CDR1 and CDR2: LNHDA, SQIVND (reference sequence). Original analysis: Amplification with reference gene primers provided the estimates of nucleated cell counts. Repertoires were generated with immunoSEQ multiplex PCR, while TCRdb's copy carries only in-frame clones and drops some. V and J calls plus clone size are reproduced from that table; the DNA served to infer D and trimming. Among hundreds of thousands of clones listed, roughly 91% were seen once. Followed longitudinally, the Seattle patients had been enrolled during active infection.

Sequencing was performed on peripheral blood. The source is a woman younger than 45 with COVID-19, enrolled during active disease. This chain links TRBV19 with TRBJ1-1; D is unclear. The CDR3 region has the DNA TGTGCCAGTAGTATAGATAAAGGTCTCGGAGGCCTGAACACTGAAGCTTTCTTT. It is translated as CASSIDKGLGGLNTEAFF. Full variable domain (remainder filled in from reference TRBV19 and TRBJ1-1): DGGITQSPKYLFRKEGQNVTLSCEQNLNHDAMYWYRQDPGQGLRLIYYSQIVNDFQKGDIAEGYSVSREKKESFPLTVTSAQKNPTAFYLCASSIDKGLGGLNTEAFFGQGTRLTVV.